A selection of T cell receptor beta chains follows, all from one sample in a study of T-cell memory formation after mild COVID-19. Each CDR3 protein gets one entry after TCRdb re-called the 5' RACE reads with MiXCR. Of 350,000 or so distinct CDR3 sequences in the sample, 20% were seen once. The sequenced sample was PBMCs or a T cell subset sorted from them (not recorded which). The receptors were sampled from a young man who had mild COVID-19 (a few samples of this study predate the infection). Cell type and time point are not known. CDR3s leave out the opening cysteine and the closing phenylalanine or tryptophan.

TRBV7-9	TRBJ2-4	14	ASSFSGGASKNIQY
TRBV11-1	TRBJ2-2	12	ASKPRQGTGELF
TRBV6-5	TRBJ1-2	14	ASSYSFGSWGYGYT
TRBV20-1	TRBJ1-2	11	SATGNPSYGYT
TRBV5-6	TRBJ1-1	13	ASSSTTGGVAEAF
TRBV4-3	TRBJ1-1	13	ASSKSTGEDTEAF
TRBV2	TRBJ2-4	13	ASSELAVAKNIQY
TRBV6-6	TRBJ1-1	11	ASSYQGAWEAF
TRBV11-2	TRBJ1-6	13	ASSLSWGINSPLH
TRBV9	TRBJ2-6	14	ASSVETGVGANVLT
TRBV12-5	TRBJ2-1	12	ASGLESSYNEQF
TRBV7-2	TRBJ2-1	13	ASSTAESSYNEQF
TRBV7-8	TRBJ1-1	13	ASSLGVTGREEAF
TRBV6-5	TRBJ1-6	14	ASSYSAQLYNSPLH
TRBV7-9	TRBJ1-4	9	ASSLSQKLF
TRBV10-3	TRBJ1-3	11	AISELHGDTIY
TRBV7-8	TRBJ1-1	13	ASSRVSGRSTEAF
TRBV7-2	TRBJ1-2	12	ASLWTAEGYGYT
TRBV15	TRBJ2-3	15	ATSRRDSLYGTDTQY
TRBV9	TRBJ2-5	13	ASSVARTLGETQY
TRBV12-3/TRBV12-4	TRBJ1-1	9	ASSSLAEAF
TRBV28	TRBJ2-1	14	ATTQLAGGVYNEQF
TRBV4-3	TRBJ2-2	13	ASSQTPRTAGELF
TRBV5-1	TRBJ2-4	11	ASSLGYLQDLY
TRBV5-8	TRBJ2-1	13	ASSLVGYSFDEQF
TRBV20-1	TRBJ2-3	11	SARGQGTNTQY
TRBV20-1	TRBJ1-5	12	SARVRRSNQPQH
TRBV18	TRBJ2-3	11	ASSRDVEDTQY
TRBV4-1	TRBJ2-3	14	ASSQEVLGSTDTQY
TRBV9	TRBJ1-5	11	ASSVEADQPQH
TRBV18	TRBJ1-1	10	ASSQDRSEAF
TRBV28	TRBJ2-3	11	ASSDGLTDTQY
TRBV23-1	TRBJ2-2	13	ASKRAGKTCGELF
TRBV5-1	TRBJ1-1	12	ASTQGGVDTEAF
TRBV4-2	TRBJ2-5	12	ASSQGLAQETQY
TRBV4-1	TRBJ2-7	11	ASSQGRSYEQY
TRBV5-1	NA	12	ASSLDEGSYEQY
TRBV18	TRBJ2-6	13	ASSRDSSGANVLT
TRBV4-2	TRBJ2-1	12	ASSQDPQGGEQF
TRBV7-9	TRBJ2-4	14	ASSFSGAGTPFIQY
TRBV6-5	TRBJ2-7	13	ASSPDGTGSYEQY
TRBV6-6	TRBJ1-1	11	ASTRQAYTEAF
TRBV24-1	TRBJ2-1	11	ATSGFLHNEQF
TRBV5-1	TRBJ2-3	13	ASSVGMGPTDTQY
TRBV20-1	TRBJ1-2	10	SARVGSYGYT
TRBV11-2	TRBJ2-2	14	ASSQARGQGVLELF
TRBV7-8	TRBJ2-3	12	ASSFGGNTDTQY
TRBV29-1	TRBJ1-6	12	SVKDRGHNSPLH
TRBV20-1	TRBJ2-3	12	SATSGGVTDTQY
TRBV5-6	TRBJ2-2	14	ASSGTGSENTGELF
TRBV5-1	TRBJ1-6	11	ASSSSYNSPLH
TRBV28	TRBJ1-2	11	ASSPPGLYGYT
TRBV7-2	TRBJ2-1	13	ASRITGTDYNEQF